A selection of T cell receptor beta chains follows, all from one sample in a study of beta chain features in type 1 diabetes. Clones were sequenced by immunoSEQ multiplex PCR, and TCRdb holds only the in-frame ones, with some missing. The data show about 160,000 clones, 8% to 8.5% seen once. The sequenced sample was central memory CD4+ T cells from blood. The origin of the receptors is a woman aged 18-29 years with type 1 diabetes. The CDR3 runs from the conserved cysteine through the conserved F or W. A D gene is named only where the DNA matches it firmly. Rows give clone size only sometimes, using once, few, many, or a class for an expanded clone.

d_call j_call v_call clone_size cdr3_nt cdr3_aa
- TRBJ2-3 TRBV7-9 few TGTGCCAGCAGCTTGGCGGAGATCACAGATACGCAGTATTTT CASSLAEITDTQYF
TRBD2 TRBJ2-1 TRBV2 - TGTGCCAGCACGGACCGACTAGCGGGAGTAACTGAGCAGTTCTTC CASTDRLAGVTEQFF
- TRBJ1-6 TRBV6-6 - TGTGCCACCTGTCGACAGGAGATTAATTCACCCCTCCACTTT CATCRQEINSPLHF
TRBD2 TRBJ2-3 TRBV14 once TGTGCCAGCAGCCCCCTAGCGGGGGCGCGCCCAGATACGCAGTATTTT CASSPLAGARPDTQYF
- TRBJ2-7 TRBV4-3 few TGCGCCAGCAGCCAAGATCGAGGGTTTGACTCCTACGAGCAGTACTTC CASSQDRGFDSYEQYF
- TRBJ1-2 TRBV28 - TGTGCCAGCCTTGCTAACTATGGCTACACCTTC CASLANYGYTF
TRBD1 TRBJ1-2 TRBV7-9 - TGTGCCAGCAGCCCCGTCCAGGACAGGGGGATTTCTGGCTACACCTTC CASSPVQDRGISGYTF
TRBD2 TRBJ2-1 TRBV6-5 few TGTGCCAGCAGTTACCGGCGGGGGGGCGGAAATAATGAGCAGTTCTTC CASSYRRGGGNNEQFF
TRBD1 TRBJ1-1 TRBV18 few TGTGCCAGCTCACCAACAGGGGGGAGCTCTGAAGCTTTCTTT CASSPTGGSSEAFF
- TRBJ1-1 TRBV11-2 - TGTGCCAGCAGCTCGACGGACAGACCCAACACTGAAGCTTTCTTT CASSSTDRPNTEAFF
- TRBJ2-1 TRBV5-1 - TGCGCCAGCAGCTCCGGGGGGCCGGGCAATGAGCAGTTCTTC CASSSGGPGNEQFF
- TRBJ2-6 TRBV27 - TGTGCCAGCAGTTTTGACAGCTCTGGGGCCAACGTCCTGACTTTC CASSFDSSGANVLTF
TRBD2 TRBJ2-5 TRBV7-2 few TGTGCCAGCAGCTTATACGGGGGGGTAATTTCGGAGACCCAGTACTTC CASSLYGGVISETQYF
- TRBJ2-3 TRBV15 few TGTGCCACCAGCAGAGTCCCCGCTAGGCGGGGAACAGATACGCAGTATTTT CATSRVPARRGTDTQYF
- TRBJ2-2 TRBV5-4 - TGTGCCAGCAGCACAAAGAACACCGGGGAGCTGTTTTTT CASSTKNTGELFF
TRBD1 TRBJ2-3 TRBV5-1 - TGCGCCAGCAGCTTAAACCACAGGGGGCCGTCAGATACGCAGTATTTT CASSLNHRGPSDTQYF
- TRBJ1-3 TRBV29-1 few TGCAGCGTTGTGGACAGAAACTCTGGAAACACCATATATTTT CSVVDRNSGNTIYF
- TRBJ1-1 TRBV7-9 few TGTGCCAGCAGCTTAAACGGGGAAGCTTTCTTT CASSLNGEAFF
- TRBJ2-7 TRBV14 many TGTGCCAGCAGCCAAGATTCGAGGGAGCAGTACTTC CASSQDSREQYF
TRBD1 TRBJ1-2 TRBV25-1 few TGTGCCAGCAGTGAAACAGGGGGGAAGGATGGCTACACCTTC CASSETGGKDGYTF
- TRBJ1-1 TRBV20-1 - TGCAGTGCTACATCGGGGACTGAAGCTTTCTTT CSATSGTEAFF
- TRBJ1-2 TRBV29-1 few TGCAGCGTTGCTTACGGTGGCTATGGCTACACCTTC CSVAYGGYGYTF
TRBD1 TRBJ1-6 TRBV5-1 many TGCGCCAGCAGCCAAACGACAGGGGTAGGGAATTCACCCCTCCACTTT CASSQTTGVGNSPLHF
- TRBJ1-2 TRBV20-1 - TGCAGTGTTGGGGGGAACTATGGCTACACCTTC CSVGGNYGYTF
- TRBJ1-4 TRBV7-8 - TGTGCCAGCAGCTTACGGGACAAGGGGGACGAAAAACTGTTTTTT CASSLRDKGDEKLFF
- TRBJ2-6 TRBV7-2 - TGTGCCAGCAGCCCCCGTTCCGGGGCCAACGTCCTGACTTTC CASSPRSGANVLTF
- TRBJ2-7 TRBV4-3 - TGCGCCAGCAGCCAAGTTTCGGCAGGGGACAACGAGCAGTACTTC CASSQVSAGDNEQYF